One sample yielded the 25 T cell receptor beta chains listed below, sequenced in a study of human T cells and chemical hapten exposure (dated by TCRdb to 2020 to 2022). Library preparation attached unique molecular identifiers to individual cDNA molecules for quantitative, reproducible TCR counting. TCRdb cleaned the public reads at Q25 with fastp, built clones with MiXCR and kept in-frame beta chains. Duplicate CDR3 protein sequences are folded into a single record with the most common DNA and genes. A total of just over 2,500 distinct CDR3 sequences appear in this sample, around 43% of them only once. Approximately 9.9% of the sample comes from the top ten. In the paper's terms, the treatment or condition label means: therapeutic diphenylcyclopropenone sensitization with weekly scalp DPC. Sequencing was performed on whole blood, taken before DPC sensitization or 2, 6, or about 24 weeks after (not recorded which). The receptors here all came from an adult with alopecia areata. Some clones in this sample may be carry-over from other donors' samples. This table probably holds off-target reads from a library built for another chain.

This clonotype showed up just a few times. The chain has TRBV11-2 and TRBJ2-3; the D is unclear. The CDR3 has 15 amino acids. V was clipped by 0 bases and J by 2 bases, with 9 bases between them. Per germline, CDR1 SGHAT and CDR2 FQNNGV. The CDR3 protein is CASSLEPSPTDTQYF. In nucleotides, the CDR3 is TGTGCCAGCAGCTTAGAGCCCAGCCCCACAGATACGCAGTATTTT.

This clonotype was counted between two and nine times. The rearrangement uses TRBV10-1 and TRBJ2-7, with D unresolved. The CDR3 extends over 15 amino acids. Germline-derived CDR1 and CDR2 are WNHNN and SYGVQD (reference sequence). V was pared by 8 bases and J by 1 base, with 18 bases between. The CDR3 DNA is TGCGCCAGCCCGGCAGCCTTTAATAAATCCTACGAGCAGTACTTC. Its translation: CASPAAFNKSYEQYF.

The chain links TRBV4-2 to TRBJ2-7, with D perhaps TRBD1 (5 bases). Trimming left V 0 bases short and J 3 bases short, with 12 bases between. Germline V gene lookup returns CDR1 LGHNA and CDR2 YNFKEQ. The CDR3 is 15 residues long. The CDR3 bases are TGTGCCAGCAGCCAAGAGACAGCAAGGGACTACGAGCAGTACTTC. Encoded protein: CASSQETARDYEQYF.

This clonotype has a single count. The chain couples TRBV7-8 to TRBJ2-4; the match to TRBD2 covers 7 bases. CDR3 length: 15 residues. Trimming at V came to 6 bases and at J to 9 bases, leaving 14 bases not matched to a gene. The germline CDR1 and CDR2 sequences are SGHVS and FQNEAQ. DNA of the CDR3: TGTGCCAGCAGTCAACTAGCGCTTCCCGGGAGCATTCAGTACTTC. Translated: CASSQLALPGSIQYF.

This rearrangement joins TRBV27 to TRBJ2-7, with 9 bases matching TRBD1. This CDR3 has 13 amino acids. Germline lookup yields CDR1 MNHEY and CDR2 SMNVEV (reference sequence). After removal of 2 bases from V and 4 bases from J, the junction contained 0 bases not matched to a gene. CDR3 in amino acids: CASSLGTGYEQYF. Written as DNA, the CDR3 is TGTGCCAGCAGTTTAGGGACAGGGTACGAGCAGTACTTC.

The chain is built from TRBV2 and TRBJ2-1, with 11 bases fitting TRBD2. Germline-derived CDR1 and CDR2 are SNHLY and FYNNEI. CDR3 length equals 15 residues. Trimming removed 6 bases from V and 6 bases from J; junction bases left unmatched: 7. Written as DNA, the CDR3 is TGTGCCAGCAGGGGGTACCTAGCGGGAGGCAATGAGCAGTTCTTC. It encodes CASRGYLAGGNEQFF. Based on the CDR3 plus reference TRBV2 and TRBJ2-1, the full variable domain is EPEVTQTPSHQVTQMGQEVILRCVPISNHLYFYWYRQILGQKVEFLVSFYNNEISEKSEIFDDQFSVERPDGSNFTLKIRSTKLEDSAMYFCASRGYLAGGNEQFFGPGTRLTVL.

CDR3 region: CASSAGASYNEQFF. DNA of the CDR3: TGTGCCAGCTCCGCGGGAGCTTCCTACAATGAGCAGTTCTTC. The rearrangement joins TRBV11-3 to TRBJ2-1; 7 bases line up with TRBD2. The V gene end was trimmed by 8 bases and the J gene end by 1 base; junction bases not matched to a gene: 5. The CDR3 has 14 residues. Germline CDR1 and CDR2: SGHNT and YENEEA.

The V and J genes are TRBV6-1 and TRBJ2-1, with D hard to call. This CDR3 is built from 15 residues. Trimming took off 2 bases at V and 5 bases at J, with 13 bases between the two ends. Per the germline V gene, CDR1 is MNHNS and CDR2 is SASEGT. The CDR3 coding sequence is TGTGCCAGCAGTGAACAACAGTCCCTTAACAATGAGCAGTTCTTC. Its translation is CASSEQQSLNNEQFF.

V and J are TRBV18 and TRBJ2-7; 8 bases map to TRBD2. The germline gives CDR1 KGHSH, CDR2 LQKENI. The ends lost 6 bases at V and 3 bases at J; junction bases unmatched: 7. This CDR3 spans 14 amino acids. This CDR3 is CASSEFSGVYEQYF. CDR3 nucleotides: TGTGCCAGCTCCGAGTTTAGCGGGGTCTACGAGCAGTACTTC.

This clonotype was counted a few times. The chain uses TRBV6-5 and TRBJ2-1; perhaps TRBD2 as D (5 bases). Trimming took off 2 bases at V and 8 bases at J, with 7 bases between the two ends. Germline values: CDR1 MNHEY, CDR2 SVGAGI. The length of the CDR3 is 12 residues. The CDR3 bases are TGTGCCAGCAGTTACCGGGGAGATGAGCAGTTCTTC. Its translation: CASSYRGDEQFF.

This clonotype was detected only a few times. The V gene is TRBV6-5, the J gene TRBJ2-1; D assignment may be TRBD1 or TRBD2 (5 bases each). The CDR3 has 13 residues. V lost 6 bases, J lost 4 bases, and 10 bases lay in between. The germline CDR1 and CDR2 sequences are MNHEY and SVGAGI. The CDR3 loop reads CASRGDGYNEQFF. The CDR3 DNA is TGTGCCAGCAGAGGGGACGGGTACAATGAGCAGTTCTTC.

This clonotype was counted a few times. The chain couples TRBV2 to TRBJ2-7; D tentatively reads TRBD1 or TRBD2 (5 bases each). Germline assignment: CDR1 SNHLY and CDR2 FYNNEI. There are 15 residues in the CDR3. The germline V and J ends were trimmed by 2 bases and 6 bases, with 17 bases remaining between them. CDR3 nucleotide sequence: TGTGCCAGCAGTGAATTGGGGACCCTCCTCGGCGAGCAGTACTTC. Translation gives CASSELGTLLGEQYF.

The genes are TRBV7-9 and TRBJ2-6; D not resolved. Looked up from germline, CDR1 is SEHNR and CDR2 is FQNEAQ (reference sequence). The CDR3 totals 14 residues. Trimming left V 5 bases short and J 3 bases short, with 8 bases between. The CDR3 DNA follows: TGTGCCAGCAGCCGCCCCGGTGGGGCCAACGTCCTGACTTTC. Translating gives CASSRPGGANVLTF. The full variable domain, with the rest looked up from reference TRBV7-9 and TRBJ2-6, is DTGVSQNPRHKITKRGQNVTFRCDPISEHNRLYWYRQTLGQGPEFLTYFQNEAQLEKSRLLSDRFSAERPKGSFSTLEIQRTEQGDSAMYLCASSRPGGANVLTFGAGSRLTVL.

CDR3 sequence reads: CSVGQRTHEQYF. The CDR3 DNA reads as TGCAGCGTGGGACAGAGAACCCACGAGCAGTACTTC. This rearrangement joins TRBV29-1 to TRBJ2-7, with 7 bases aligning to TRBD1. With 6 bases clipped from V and 5 bases from J, the junction kept 7 bases outside the gene matches. Germline V gene data show CDR1 as SQVTM and CDR2 as ANQGSEA. The CDR3 contains 12 residues.

This clonotype was recorded a few times. The DNA for the CDR3 is TGTGCCAGCAGCCTCCAGATAGCGGTCACAGATACGCAGTATTTT. It codes for CASSLQIAVTDTQYF. The chain has TRBV4-2 and TRBJ2-3; possible D gene TRBD2, 6 bases. Germline V gene sequence: CDR1 LGHNA, CDR2 YNFKEQ. The ends were cut back, 4 bases at V and 2 bases at J, with 13 bases in the middle. The CDR3 consists of 15 residues.

This clonotype has a single count. The chain employs TRBV10-3 and TRBJ2-1; D uncertain. This CDR3 has 16 residues. CDR1 and CDR2 (germline): ENHRY, SYGVKD. V shed 6 bases and J shed 3 bases, with 18 bases lying between them. Here the CDR3 DNA reads TGTGCCATCAGGGGCGATGACCCACGAAGCTACAATGAGCAGTTCTTC. Amino acid sequence: CAIRGDDPRSYNEQFF.

This sequence joins TRBV28 and TRBJ2-5; 15 bases are shared with TRBD2. Unmatched junction bases numbered 9, after V lost 7 bases and J lost 6 bases. The CDR3 totals 16 residues. Germline CDR1 and CDR2: MDHEN and SYDVKM. In DNA form, the CDR3 reads TGTGCCAGCACCACAGGGGGGACTAGCGGGAGGAAGACCCAGTACTTC. Protein product: CASTTGGTSGRKTQYF. Variable domain in full (rest from reference TRBV28 and TRBJ2-5): DVKVTQSSRYLVKRTGEKVFLECVQDMDHENMFWYRQDPGLGLRLIYFSYDVKMKEKGDIPEGYSVSREKKERFSLILESASTNQTSMYLCASTTGGTSGRKTQYFGPGTRLLVL.

This clonotype was seen a few times. The V and J genes are TRBV18 and TRBJ2-1; no reliable D call. CDR1 and CDR2 (germline): KGHSH, LQKENI. The CDR3 extends over 15 amino acids. V dropped 4 bases and J dropped 6 bases, with 16 bases sitting between them. Written as DNA, the CDR3 is TGTGCCAGCTCACGACCAAGCACTCTTCGCAATGAGCAGTTCTTC. This sequence encodes CASSRPSTLRNEQFF.

This clonotype was detected only a few times. The V gene is TRBV5-4, the J gene TRBJ2-1; D possibly corresponds to TRBD2 (7 bases). Germline CDR1 reads SGHNT; CDR2 reads YYREEE (reference sequence). Trimming took 1 base from V and 8 from J, leaving 19 bases between them. This CDR3 has 16 amino acids. The CDR3 loop is CASSLWGAGVYHEQFF. CDR3 sequence (DNA): TGTGCCAGCAGCTTGTGGGGGGCGGGAGTGTATCATGAGCAGTTCTTC.

This clonotype was detected a few times. The chain couples TRBV18 to TRBJ2-7; 8 nucleotides align to TRBD1. With V trimmed by 2 bases and J by 2 bases, 8 bases remained unmatched. Germline CDR1 is KGHSH and CDR2 is LQKENI. This CDR3 is 16 amino acids long. CDR3 loop: CASSPSGGAGPYEQYF. Here the CDR3 DNA reads TGTGCCAGCTCACCATCAGGGGGCGCAGGTCCCTACGAGCAGTACTTC. Drawing the rest from reference TRBV18 and TRBJ2-7, the complete variable domain is NAGVMQNPRHLVRRRGQEARLRCSPMKGHSHVYWYRQLPEEGLKFMVYLQKENIIDESGMPKERFSAEFPKEGPSILRIQQVVRGDSAAYFCASSPSGGAGPYEQYFGPGTRLTVT.

Only a few counts were recorded for this clonotype. The chain couples TRBV7-9 to TRBJ2-2; D is ambiguous. CDR1 and CDR2 from the germline V gene are SEHNR and FQNEAQ (reference sequence). This CDR3 spans 14 amino acids. V was shortened by 1 base and J by 6 bases, with 9 bases between the two germline ends. In nucleotides, the CDR3 is TGTGCCAGCAGCTTAGTAGCAGGTCCCGGGGAGCTGTTTTTT. It translates to CASSLVAGPGELFF.

This clonotype turned up a few times. This rearrangement joins TRBV12-3 or TRBV12-4 to TRBJ2-7; 9 bases match TRBD1. J was trimmed by 6 bases and V by 6 bases; bases with no gene match: 6. The CDR3 covers 13 residues. CDR3 DNA sequence: TGTGCCAGCAGCTCCGGGACAGGGCCCGAGCAGTACTTC. It translates to CASSSGTGPEQYF.

This chain links TRBV20-1 with TRBJ2-7, with 7 bases lining up with TRBD2. CDR1 and CDR2 (germline): DFQATT, SNEGSKA (reference sequence). V dropped 4 bases and J dropped 2; count of bases not matched to a gene: 11. CDR3 length: 15 amino acids. The CDR3 region has the DNA TGCAGTGCTACATTGCTTGGGGCGGGAGCCTACGAGCAGTACTTC. It is translated as CSATLLGAGAYEQYF.

This clonotype was observed a single time. Here the CDR3 DNA reads TGTGCCAGCAGCTTAGGAGTCACCTACGAGCAGTACTTC. Translating it yields CASSLGVTYEQYF. The chain employs TRBV7-2 and TRBJ2-7, with unresolved D. CDR1 is SGHTA and CDR2 is FQGNSA in the germline V gene. The V gene lost 1 base and the J gene lost 2 bases, with 6 bases spanning the gap. The CDR3 covers 13 residues. The full variable domain, its missing parts supplied by reference TRBV7-2 and TRBJ2-7, is GAGVSQSPSNKVTEKGKDVELRCDPISGHTALYWYRQSLGQGLEFLIYFQGNSAPDKSGLPSDRFSAERTGGSVSTLTIQRTQQEDSAVYLCASSLGVTYEQYFGPGTRLTVT.

The chain carries TRBV4-1 and TRBJ2-5; D call uncertain. Looked up from germline, CDR1 is MGHRA and CDR2 is YSYEKL. Deletions cut 1 base from V and 5 bases from J, with 8 bases between. The CDR3 loop spans 13 amino acids. The CDR3 loop is CASSQVWGETQYF. Here the CDR3 DNA reads TGCGCCAGCAGCCAAGTCTGGGGTGAGACCCAGTACTTC.